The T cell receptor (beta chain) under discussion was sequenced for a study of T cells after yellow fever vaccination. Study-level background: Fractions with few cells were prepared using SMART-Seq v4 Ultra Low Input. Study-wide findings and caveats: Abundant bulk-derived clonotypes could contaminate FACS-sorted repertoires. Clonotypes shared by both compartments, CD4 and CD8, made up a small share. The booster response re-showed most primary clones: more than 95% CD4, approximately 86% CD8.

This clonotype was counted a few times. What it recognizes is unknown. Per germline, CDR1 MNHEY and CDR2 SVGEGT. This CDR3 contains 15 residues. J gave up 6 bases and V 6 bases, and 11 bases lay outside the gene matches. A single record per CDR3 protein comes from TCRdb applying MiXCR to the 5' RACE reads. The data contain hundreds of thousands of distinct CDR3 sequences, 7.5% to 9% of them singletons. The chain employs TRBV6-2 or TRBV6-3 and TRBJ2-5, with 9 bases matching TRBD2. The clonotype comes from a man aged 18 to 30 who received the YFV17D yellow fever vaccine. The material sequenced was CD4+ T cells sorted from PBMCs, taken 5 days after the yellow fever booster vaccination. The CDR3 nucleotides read TGTGCCAGCAGCACCTCCGGACTAGCGTGGAAGACCCAGTACTTC. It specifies CASSTSGLAWKTQYF.